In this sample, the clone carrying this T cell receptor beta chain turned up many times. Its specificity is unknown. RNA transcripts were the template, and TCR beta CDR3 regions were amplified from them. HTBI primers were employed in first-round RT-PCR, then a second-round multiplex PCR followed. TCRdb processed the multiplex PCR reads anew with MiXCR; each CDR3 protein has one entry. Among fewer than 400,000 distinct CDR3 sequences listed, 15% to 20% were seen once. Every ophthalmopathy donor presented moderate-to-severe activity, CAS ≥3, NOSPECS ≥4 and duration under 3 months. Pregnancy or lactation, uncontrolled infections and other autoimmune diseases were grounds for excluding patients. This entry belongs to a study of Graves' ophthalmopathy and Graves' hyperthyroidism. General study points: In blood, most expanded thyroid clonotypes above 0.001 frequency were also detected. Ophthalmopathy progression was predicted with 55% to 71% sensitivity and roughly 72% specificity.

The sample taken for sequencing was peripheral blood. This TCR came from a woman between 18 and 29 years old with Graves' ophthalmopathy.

Here the CDR3 DNA reads TGTGCCAGCAGGGACAGGGCCTACGAGCAGTACTTC. Protein: CASRDRAYEQYF. The chain links TRBV6-1 to TRBJ2-7; 8 bases fit TRBD1. V shed 6 bases, J shed 2 bases, and the junction held 0 bases outside the gene matches. The CDR3 extends over 12 amino acids. Germline values: CDR1 MNHNS, CDR2 SASEGT.